The sequence of this T cell receptor beta chain was determined in a study of cytomegalovirus exposure and HLA in healthy donors. Here immunoSEQ multiplex PCR was the method, and the copy in TCRdb shows in-frame clones only, minus some. The data show 250,000 to 300,000 clones, around 89% seen once. The receptor's source is a woman between 18 and 29 years old in good health and CMV-seronegative. Sequencing was performed on PBMCs.

This chain's CDR3 is CASSLVTSGLRLLTF. The CDR3 region has the DNA TGTGCCAGCAGCTTGGTAACTAGCGGTCTCCGGCTCCTGACTTTC. V and J are TRBV5-4 and TRBJ2-6; 8 nucleotides agree with TRBD2. V shed 0 bases, J shed 14 bases, and the junction held 10 bases outside the gene matches. Germline loops: CDR1 SGHNT, CDR2 YYREEE (reference sequence). CDR3 length: 15 residues.